One T cell receptor beta chain is described in this entry. The data are from a study of shared clonotypes between healthy human individuals. Germline assignment: CDR1 SGDLS and CDR2 YYNGEE. V was pared by 1 base and J by 4 bases, with 6 bases of the junction left unmatched. The length of the CDR3 is 16 residues. Terminally differentiated effector memory CD45RA+ cells were left out of the naive CD8 fraction, which was CD45RO-negative and positively selected for CCR7. All participating donors were Caucasian adults from Nashville, Tennessee. Here immunoSEQ multiplex PCR was the method, and the copy in TCRdb shows in-frame clones only, minus some. In the table there are 660,000 or so clones, roughly 95% of which are singletons.

The sequenced sample was naive CD8+ T cells sorted from blood. The origin of this receptor is a woman in her twenties or thirties in good health. The rearrangement links TRBV9 to TRBJ2-3, with TRBD2 matching over 10 bases. DNA for the CDR3: TGTGCCAGCAGCGTAATGGTAGCGGGAGGACCAGATACGCAGTATTTT. It encodes CASSVMVAGGPDTQYF.